The present T cell receptor (beta chain) was sequenced within a study of T cell changes during pregnancy in multiple sclerosis. Germline V gene data show CDR1 as LNHDA and CDR2 as SQIVND (reference sequence). This CDR3 is built from 14 residues. V lost 3 bases, J lost 5 bases, and 11 bases lay in between. Here immunoSEQ multiplex PCR was the method, and the copy in TCRdb shows in-frame clones only, minus some. Of tens of thousands of clones in the sample, more than 80% were seen once. The sample in question was CD4+ T cells from peripheral blood mononuclear cells, obtained in the first trimester of pregnancy. This sequence joins TRBV19 and TRBJ2-1; maybe TRBD1 (5 bases). The TCR was taken from a female donor with multiple sclerosis, enrolled in a pregnancy study. The CDR3 protein is CASSIRVPNNEQFF. The CDR3 DNA sequence: TGTGCCAGTAGTATCAGGGTTCCAAACAATGAGCAGTTCTTC. The entire variable domain, with the rest obtained from reference TRBV19 and TRBJ2-1, is as follows: DGGITQSPKYLFRKEGQNVTLSCEQNLNHDAMYWYRQDPGQGLRLIYYSQIVNDFQKGDIAEGYSVSREKKESFPLTVTSAQKNPTAFYLCASSIRVPNNEQFFGPGTRLTVL.